The clone carrying this T cell receptor beta chain was counted at least ten times. Antigen unknown. The sample originates from a study of T-cell reconstitution after alpha-beta-depleted transplantation in children. Study results and caveats: One year post-transplant, T-cell counts and diversity were largely derived from T cells produced anew. Alpha-beta T cells about two months after transplant reportedly derived from several hundred expanded graft clones. After transplant, high TCRbeta diversity at day 60 in some patients arose from surviving recipient T cells and thymic progenitors.

The TCRbeta library incorporated unique molecular identifiers. TCRdb reprocessed the PCR reads via MiXCR and lists one record per CDR3 protein. The sample yields some 300,000 distinct CDR3 sequences, nearly 8% seen once. The V gene lost 7 bases and the J gene lost 0 bases, with 4 bases spanning the gap. The CDR3 is made up of 13 amino acids. Germline V lookup: CDR1 MDHEN, CDR2 SYDVKM. This sequence originates from a female patient between 2 and 15 years old who had a stem cell transplant for Fanconi anemia, so the T cells may come from the graft donor. This rearrangement joins TRBV28 to TRBJ2-6; D ambiguous. Material: peripheral blood, obtained 360 days after TCRalphabeta/CD19-depleted stem cell transplant. The CDR3: CASIDSGANVLTF. The CDR3, as DNA: TGTGCCAGCATAGACTCTGGGGCCAACGTCCTGACTTTC.